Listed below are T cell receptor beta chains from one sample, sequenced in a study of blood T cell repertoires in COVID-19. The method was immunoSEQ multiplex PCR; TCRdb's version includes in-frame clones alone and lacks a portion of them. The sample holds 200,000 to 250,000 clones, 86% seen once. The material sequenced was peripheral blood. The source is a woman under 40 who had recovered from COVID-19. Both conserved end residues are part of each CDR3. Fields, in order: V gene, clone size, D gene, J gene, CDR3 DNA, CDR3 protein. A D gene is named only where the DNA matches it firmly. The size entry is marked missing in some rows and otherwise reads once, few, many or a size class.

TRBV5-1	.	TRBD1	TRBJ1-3	TGCGCCAGCCGCCTTGGGACAGGGGGTGTCTCTGGAAACACCATATATTTT	CASRLGTGGVSGNTIYF
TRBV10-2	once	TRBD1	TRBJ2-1	TGCGCCAGCAGAGCGACAGGGGTCGGGCTGCTATCCTACAATGAGCAGTTCTTC	CASRATGVGLLSYNEQFF
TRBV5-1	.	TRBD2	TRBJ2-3	TGCGCCAGCAGCTTTCTAGCGGCTGGCACAGATACGCAGTATTTT	CASSFLAAGTDTQYF
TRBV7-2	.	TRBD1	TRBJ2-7	TGTGCCAGCAGCGCCCGACAGGGTTCCATCTACGAGCAGTACTTC	CASSARQGSIYEQYF
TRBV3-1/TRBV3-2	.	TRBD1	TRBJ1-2	TGTGCCAGCAGCTCCCGACAGGGATCTAACTATGGCTACACCTTC	CASSSRQGSNYGYTF
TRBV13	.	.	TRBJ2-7	TGTGCCAGCAGCTTAGGTGCGTACGAGCAGTACTTC	CASSLGAYEQYF
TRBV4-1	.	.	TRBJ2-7	TGCGCCAGCAGCCAAGATTACGGTTACTCCTACGAGCAGTACTTC	CASSQDYGYSYEQYF
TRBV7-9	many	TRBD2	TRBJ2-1	TGTGCCAGCAGCCTCTCCCTAGCGGGCTCCTACAATGAGCAGTTCTTC	CASSLSLAGSYNEQFF
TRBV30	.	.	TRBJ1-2	TGTGCCCGGGATCAACGAGGGGGTTATGGCTACACCTTC	CARDQRGGYGYTF
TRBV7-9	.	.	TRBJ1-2	TGTGCCAGCAGCTTCGGACAGAAAAATAACTATGGCTACACCTTC	CASSFGQKNNYGYTF
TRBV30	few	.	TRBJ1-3	TGTGCCTGGACAGGTTTCGAAAACACCATATATTTT	CAWTGFENTIYF
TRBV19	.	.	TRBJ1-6	TGTGCCAGTCGACAGAATAATTCACCCCTCCACTTT	CASRQNNSPLHF
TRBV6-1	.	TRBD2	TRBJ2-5	TGTGCCAGCAGTGAGCTAGCGGGGGGACCACAAGAGACCCAGTACTTC	CASSELAGGPQETQYF
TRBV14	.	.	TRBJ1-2	TGTGCCAGCAGCCAAGGCGGGTTTCGAGGCTACACCTTC	CASSQGGFRGYTF
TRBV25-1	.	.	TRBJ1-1	TGTGCCAGCAGTGAATCTATGAATTCGAACACTGAAGCTTTCTTT	CASSESMNSNTEAFF
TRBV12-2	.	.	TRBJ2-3	TGTGCAAGTCGCCGCTCGACAGGGGATACGCAGTATTTT	CASRRSTGDTQYF
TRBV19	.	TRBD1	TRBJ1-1	TGTGCCAGTAGGAGGGGACAGGGGTACACTGAAGCTTTCTTT	CASRRGQGYTEAFF
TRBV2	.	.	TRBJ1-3	TGTGGAACAGGAGGGGAGACCTCTTTAAGCTCTGGAAACACCATATATTTT	CGTGGETSLSSGNTIYF
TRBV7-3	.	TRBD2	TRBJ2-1	TGTGCCAGCAGCTTAAGCGGGGGGGCCTACAATGAGCAGTTCTTC	CASSLSGGAYNEQFF
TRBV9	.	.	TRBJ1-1	TGTGCCAGCAGCGTAGCCCCCGTAGACACTGAAGCTTTCTTT	CASSVAPVDTEAFF
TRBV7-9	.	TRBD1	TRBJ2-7	TGTGCCAGCAGCCCAAACACAGGGGGCCCCCTCGAGCAGTACTTC	CASSPNTGGPLEQYF
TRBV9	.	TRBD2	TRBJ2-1	TGTGCCAGCAGCGTAGCTAGCGGGGGTGCAAATGAGCAGTTCTTC	CASSVASGGANEQFF
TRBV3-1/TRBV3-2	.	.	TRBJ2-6	TGTGCCAGCAGCCTACGACGGTGGGGGCAGGATGGGGCCAACGTCCTGACTTTC	CASSLRRWGQDGANVLTF
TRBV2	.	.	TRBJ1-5	TGTGCCAGCAGTGGGGACACCCATAGCAATCAGCCCCAGCATTTT	CASSGDTHSNQPQHF
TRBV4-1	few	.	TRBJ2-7	TGCGCCAGCAGCCAAGGCCCCCTGAGCTCCTACGAGCAGTACTTC	CASSQGPLSSYEQYF
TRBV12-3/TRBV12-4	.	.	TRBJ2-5	TGTGCCAGCAGTTTCAGGGGTGGAGAGACCCAGTACTTC	CASSFRGGETQYF
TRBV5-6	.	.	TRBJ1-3	TGTGCCAGCAGCCGACAGGATCACTCTGGAAACACCATATATTTT	CASSRQDHSGNTIYF
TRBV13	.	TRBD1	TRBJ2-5	TGTGCCAGCAGCTCGCAAAGCGAGGGGGCGGAAGAGACCCAGTACTTC	CASSSQSEGAEETQYF
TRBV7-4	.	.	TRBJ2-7	TGTGCCAGCAGCTTAGGCGCAGGTACTAGCCGTTCCTACGAGCAGTACTTC	CASSLGAGTSRSYEQYF
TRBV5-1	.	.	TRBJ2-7	TGCGCCAGCAGCTTGGCCGGGTTCTCCTACGAGCAGTACTTC	CASSLAGFSYEQYF
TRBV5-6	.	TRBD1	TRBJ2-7	TGTGCCAGCAGCTTCCGGGACAGGGATGAGCAGTACTTC	CASSFRDRDEQYF
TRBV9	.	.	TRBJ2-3	TGTGCCAGCAGCGCTAGCGTATCAGATACGCAGTATTTT	CASSASVSDTQYF
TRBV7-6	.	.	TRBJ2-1	TGTGCCAGCAGCCCCACGGAGGGCTCCTACAATGAGCAGTTCTTC	CASSPTEGSYNEQFF
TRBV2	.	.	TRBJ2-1	TGTGCCAGCAGTGATTTTAGTAATGAGCAGTTCTTC	CASSDFSNEQFF
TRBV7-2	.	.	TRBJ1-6	TGTGCCAGCAGCCCACGGACAGACGGCTATAATTCACCCCTCCACTTT	CASSPRTDGYNSPLHF
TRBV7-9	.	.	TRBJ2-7	TGTGCCAGCAGCTCGCCTGGCAGGGGCTCGTACGAGCAGTACTTC	CASSSPGRGSYEQYF
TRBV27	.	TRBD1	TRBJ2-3	TGTGCCAGCAGTTCACGGACAGGGGTCTTAGCAGATACGCAGTATTTT	CASSSRTGVLADTQYF
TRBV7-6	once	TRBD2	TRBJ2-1	TGTGCCAGCAGCCTGAGCGGGAGCAGCTCCTACAATGAGCAGTTCTTC	CASSLSGSSSYNEQFF
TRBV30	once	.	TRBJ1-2	TGTGCCTGGAGTGATCAGCTCGGAGTCTATGGCTACACCTTC	CAWSDQLGVYGYTF
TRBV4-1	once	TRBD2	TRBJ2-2	TGCGCCAGCAGCCAACGGGGTGGACTAGAAATGGCCGGGGAGCTGTTTTTT	CASSQRGGLEMAGELFF
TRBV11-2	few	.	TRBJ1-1	TGTGCCAGCAGCTTAGAGACAGGAGGTGCGGCTTTCTTT	CASSLETGGAAFF
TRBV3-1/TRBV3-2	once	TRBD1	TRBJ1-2	TGTGCCAGCAGCCAATCGGCCGGGACAGGAGGGTATGGCTACACCTTC	CASSQSAGTGGYGYTF
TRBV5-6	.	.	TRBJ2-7	TGTGCCAGCAGCCACAACCCCCTAGAGTTGTACTTC	CASSHNPLELYF
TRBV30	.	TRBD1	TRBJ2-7	TGTGCCTGGACCGGGACAGGGGTTTGGGAGCAGTACTTC	CAWTGTGVWEQYF
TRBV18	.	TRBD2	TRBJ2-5	TGTGCCAGCTCACGGACTAGCGGGGGGAACCAAGAGACCCAGTACTTC	CASSRTSGGNQETQYF
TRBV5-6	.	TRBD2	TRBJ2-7	TGTGCCAGCAGCGACAGGAAGCGGGGGAACGGGTACGAGCAGTACTTC	CASSDRKRGNGYEQYF
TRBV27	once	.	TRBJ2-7	TGTGCCAGCAGTGCGGGCCTGGGCTACGAGCAGTACTTC	CASSAGLGYEQYF
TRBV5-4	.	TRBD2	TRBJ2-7	TGTGCCAGTCGGGGGGTCGACTACGAGCAGTACTTC	CASRGVDYEQYF
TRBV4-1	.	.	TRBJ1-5	TGCGCCAGCAGCCAAGGGTGGCAGGACAATCAGCCCCAGCATTTT	CASSQGWQDNQPQHF
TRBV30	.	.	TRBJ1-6	TGTGCCTGGAGTGGAGGTCCAACCACCCTTAATTCACCCCTCCACTTT	CAWSGGPTTLNSPLHF
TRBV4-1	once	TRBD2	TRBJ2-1	TGCGCCAGCAGCCAAGAGAGCGGGGGAGGCTACAATGAGCAGTTCTTC	CASSQESGGGYNEQFF
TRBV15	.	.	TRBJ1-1	TGTGCCACCAGCAGAGATGGGGCTTCTGAAGCTTTCTTT	CATSRDGASEAFF
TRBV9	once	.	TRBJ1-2	TGTGCCAGCAGCACTAGGACAGCCTCTATGGGCTACACCTTC	CASSTRTASMGYTF
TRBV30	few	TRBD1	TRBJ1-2	TGTGCCTGGAATACCGGGACAGGGGGTTCCTATGGCTACACCTTC	CAWNTGTGGSYGYTF
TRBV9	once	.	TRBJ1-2	TGTGCCAGCAGCGTAGGAGTTGGGGCCAGCCCCGACTATGGCTACACCTTC	CASSVGVGASPDYGYTF
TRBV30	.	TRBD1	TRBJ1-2	TGTGCCTGGGCTCCGGGACAGGGACTAGGGGGCTACACCTTC	CAWAPGQGLGGYTF
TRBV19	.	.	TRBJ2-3	TGTGCCAGTAGCCAATTGGGTAGTAGCGCTAGCACAGATACGCAGTATTTT	CASSQLGSSASTDTQYF
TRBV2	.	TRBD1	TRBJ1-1	TGTGCCAGCAGAAAAGAGACAGGGGGCACTGAAGCTTTCTTT	CASRKETGGTEAFF
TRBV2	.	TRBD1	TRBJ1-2	TGTGCCAGCAGTTTGGACAGGGGTTTGTCTAACTATGGCTACACCTTC	CASSLDRGLSNYGYTF
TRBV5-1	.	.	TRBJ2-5	TGCGCCAGCAGCTTGAGGCAGGGGGGTTTAGAGACCCAGTACTTC	CASSLRQGGLETQYF